This T cell receptor beta chain was observed in a study of cytomegalovirus exposure and HLA in healthy donors. About the research overall: Within the Caucasian-associated ancestry cluster were roughly 81% of the 350 to 400 genotyped donors.

Donors sampled were nominally healthy, though unrecorded immune exposures were likely. 60 Vbeta and 13 Jbeta primers were used in PCR. The table came from immunoSEQ multiplex PCR; TCRdb's copy has only in-frame clones and leaves some out. Found here are about 110,000 clones, roughly 70% of them singletons; the top ten hold 2.5% to 3%. The sequencing sample was made of PBMCs. The TCR was taken from a male donor in good health and CMV-seropositive.

CDR3 nucleotide sequence: TGTGCCAGCAGTCGGGACAGGGGTATTTCTGAAGCTTTCTTT. It yields the protein CASSRDRGISEAFF. This chain connects TRBV6-5 to TRBJ1-1; TRBD1 matches at 10 bases. Trimming removed 5 bases from V and 6 bases from J; junction bases left unmatched: 6. The V gene's germline CDR1 is MNHEY and CDR2 SVGAGI. This CDR3 is 14 amino acids long.